Each of the 20 T cell receptor beta chains below was sequenced from the same sample in a study of T cell responses to AZD1222 COVID-19 vaccine. Profiled with immunoSEQ multiplex PCR; TCRdb holds only in-frame clones, not every one. The repertoire holds roughly 150,000 clones, about 91% seen once, with roughly 3.5% in the top ten. The sequenced sample was peripheral blood, obtained on day 0 of MenACWY control vaccination. These receptors were obtained from an adult in good health.

J is TRBJ1-2 and V is TRBV5-1, with 10 bases aligning to TRBD1. V shed 7 bases, J shed 6 bases, and the junction held 0 bases outside the gene matches. This CDR3 is built from 11 residues. Germline-derived CDR1 and CDR2 are SGHRS and YFSETQ. CDR3 sequence reads: CASGTGDGYTF. CDR3 DNA: TGCGCCAGCGGGACAGGGGATGGCTACACCTTC.

The chain joins TRBV5-4 to TRBJ2-2; D is possibly TRBD1 (7 bases). CDR1 and CDR2 from the germline V gene are SGHNT and YYREEE (reference sequence). The CDR3 sequence is 16 residues long. V shed 4 bases and J shed 0 bases, with 13 bases lying between them. The CDR3 reads CASSAGQRANTGELFF. CDR3 DNA sequence: TGTGCCAGCAGCGCGGGACAGCGAGCGAACACCGGGGAGCTGTTTTTT.

V is TRBV6-2 or TRBV6-3 and J is TRBJ1-5, with D uncertain. Trimming cost V 4 bases and J 7 bases, with 11 bases left between them. The CDR3 is 13 residues long. Germline CDR1 is MNHEY and CDR2 is SVGEGT. The CDR3 spells CASSLFGEQPQHF. DNA for the CDR3: TGTGCCAGCAGTTTGTTCGGGGAACAGCCCCAGCATTTT.

This chain links TRBV4-3 with TRBJ1-2; D remains unclear. This CDR3 contains 13 residues. V was pared by 1 base and J by 6 bases, with 9 bases between. Germline V CDR1 and CDR2: LGHNA, YSLEER. The CDR3 DNA sequence: TGCGCCAGCAGCCAAGGGACGCGAAATGGCTACACCTTC. Its protein is CASSQGTRNGYTF.

The V and J genes are TRBV28 and TRBJ2-1; TRBD1 agrees at 9 bases. Germline values: CDR1 MDHEN, CDR2 SYDVKM. This CDR3 comprises 15 residues. Trimming removed 4 bases from V and 8 bases from J; junction bases left unmatched: 9. The CDR3 spells CASSSSGTGIDEQFF. As DNA, the CDR3 is TGTGCCAGCAGTTCTTCCGGGACAGGGATCGATGAGCAGTTCTTC.

The chain has TRBV6-7 and TRBJ2-7; D uncertain. TRBV6-7 falls under the ORF class, with uncertain function. V lost 0 bases and J lost 0, with 6 bases in between. The CDR3 has 14 residues. CDR3 residues: CASSYSLNSYEQYF. Written as DNA, the CDR3 is TGTGCCAGCAGTTACTCGTTGAACTCCTACGAGCAGTACTTC.

J is TRBJ2-2 and V is TRBV5-1, with TRBD1 matching over 10 bases. Trimming cost V 3 bases and J 0 bases; bases outside gene matches: 2. Germline V gene sequence: CDR1 SGHRS, CDR2 YFSETQ. The CDR3 runs 16 residues. CDR3 protein: CASSSGTGANTGELFF. The CDR3 DNA is TGCGCCAGCAGCTCCGGGACAGGGGCGAACACCGGGGAGCTGTTTTTT.

This sequence joins TRBV2 and TRBJ2-7; 9 nucleotides line up with TRBD1. The CDR3 length is 14 residues. Germline V gives CDR1 SNHLY, CDR2 FYNNEI. The ends lost 6 bases at V and 0 bases at J; junction bases unmatched: 3. Here the CDR3 DNA reads TGTGCCAGCAGGACAGGGGGGAGCTCCTACGAGCAGTACTTC. The encoded protein is CASRTGGSSYEQYF.

This clone was recorded a few times. The V call is TRBV6-5, the J call TRBJ1-2; no definite D call. Between the trimmed V and J ends, which lost 7 bases and 3 bases, there was a span of 9 bases. Germline values: CDR1 MNHEY, CDR2 SVGAGI. The CDR3 covers 12 residues. The CDR3: CASKAQDYGYTF. The CDR3 DNA reads as TGTGCCAGCAAGGCCCAAGACTATGGCTACACCTTC.

V and J are TRBV29-1 and TRBJ2-5; possible D gene TRBD1, 6 bases. CDR1 SQVTM and CDR2 ANQGSEA come from the germline V gene. V lost 4 bases, J lost 5 bases, and 14 bases lay in between. There are 13 residues in the CDR3. Written as DNA, the CDR3 is TGCAGCGTTGCCAACAGGGTAGTCGAGACCCAGTACTTC. Translated: CSVANRVVETQYF.

This chain joins TRBV5-1 and TRBJ2-7, with 10 bases matching TRBD1. Germline CDR1 reads SGHRS; CDR2 reads YFSETQ. V gave up 0 bases and J gave up 5 bases; unmatched junction bases: 8. The CDR3 covers 16 residues. CDR3 nucleotides: TGCGCCAGCAGCTTGGGCGCGGGACAGGGGATCGACGAGCAGTACTTC. Its protein product is CASSLGAGQGIDEQYF.

This chain connects TRBV9 to TRBJ2-1; D unresolved. Germline CDR1 and CDR2: SGDLS and YYNGEE. The CDR3 has 11 amino acids. V lost 0 bases, J lost 10 bases, and 5 bases lay in between. In DNA form, the CDR3 reads TGTGCCAGCAGCGTAGAAGGGGAGCAGTTCTTC. Protein product: CASSVEGEQFF.

The chain has TRBV2 and TRBJ1-5; 7 bases match TRBD1. The junction had 9 bases not matched to a gene; V was cut back by 8 bases and J by 2 bases. Per germline, CDR1 SNHLY and CDR2 FYNNEI. The CDR3 contains 15 residues. The CDR3 DNA sequence: TGTGCCAGCGGAAAGACAGGGATGGGCAATCAGCCCCAGCATTTT. It specifies CASGKTGMGNQPQHF.

The chain links TRBV19 to TRBJ1-1, with 9 bases fitting TRBD1. With 4 bases clipped from V and 6 bases from J, the junction kept 9 bases outside the gene matches. The CDR3 is 15 residues long. The germline V gene has CDR1 LNHDA and CDR2 SQIVND (reference sequence). The CDR3: CASSKGQGGRAEAFF. The CDR3 nucleotides are TGTGCCAGTAGTAAGGGACAGGGCGGAAGGGCTGAAGCTTTCTTT.

CDR3: CASSPGQVDNEKLFF. Written as DNA, the CDR3 is TGTGCCAGCTCACCGGGACAGGTTGATAATGAAAAACTGTTTTTT. J is TRBJ1-4 and V is TRBV18; 8 positions match TRBD1. CDR1 KGHSH and CDR2 LQKENI come from the germline V gene. The trim removed 3 bases at V and 4 bases at J, leaving 4 bases unmatched. This CDR3 is built from 15 residues.

The chain carries TRBV30 and TRBJ1-4; D is uncertain. Between the trimmed V and J ends, which lost 2 bases and 3 bases, there was a span of 7 bases. The CDR3 runs to 13 residues. CDR1 and CDR2 (germline): GTSNPN, SVGIG (reference sequence). The CDR3 nucleotides are TGTGCCTGGAGTTGGCAGCCTAATGAAAAACTGTTTTTT. It yields the protein CAWSWQPNEKLFF.

This clone was seen only a few times. The chain joins TRBV29-1 to TRBJ2-1; 7 nucleotides line up with TRBD1. J lost 6 bases, V lost 7 bases, and 6 bases had no gene match. The length of the CDR3 is 12 residues. Germline V gene sequence: CDR1 SQVTM, CDR2 ANQGSEA. For the CDR3, the DNA is TGCAGCGCCCACAGGGGATTCAATGAGCAGTTCTTC. Translating gives CSAHRGFNEQFF.

The chain is built from TRBV15 and TRBJ1-2; the D is unclear. The CDR3 sequence is 14 residues long. The germline CDR1 and CDR2 sequences are LNHNV and YYDKDF (reference sequence). V was cut by 0 bases and J by 8 bases, with 13 bases left in between. The DNA of the CDR3 is TGTGCCACCAGCAGAGATGGGCCCCTGGAAGGCTACACCTTC. Translating gives CATSRDGPLEGYTF.

The chain has TRBV14 and TRBJ2-7; D uncertain. Deletions cut 0 bases from V and 0 bases from J, with 12 bases between. Germline V gives CDR1 SGHDN, CDR2 FVKESK. The CDR3 has 16 amino acids. CDR3: CASSQDWTSSSYEQYF. CDR3 DNA sequence: TGTGCCAGCAGCCAAGATTGGACGTCGAGCTCCTACGAGCAGTACTTC.

The chain is built from TRBV15 and TRBJ2-1, with D tentatively TRBD1 (5 bases). This CDR3 spans 15 amino acids. The ends were cut back, 1 base at V and 2 bases at J, with 9 bases in the middle. The germline V gene encodes CDR1 LNHNV and CDR2 YYDKDF (reference sequence). CDR3 nucleotide sequence: TGTGCCACCAGCAGAGGGGGCGGAACCTACAATGAGCAGTTCTTC. Encoded protein: CATSRGGGTYNEQFF.